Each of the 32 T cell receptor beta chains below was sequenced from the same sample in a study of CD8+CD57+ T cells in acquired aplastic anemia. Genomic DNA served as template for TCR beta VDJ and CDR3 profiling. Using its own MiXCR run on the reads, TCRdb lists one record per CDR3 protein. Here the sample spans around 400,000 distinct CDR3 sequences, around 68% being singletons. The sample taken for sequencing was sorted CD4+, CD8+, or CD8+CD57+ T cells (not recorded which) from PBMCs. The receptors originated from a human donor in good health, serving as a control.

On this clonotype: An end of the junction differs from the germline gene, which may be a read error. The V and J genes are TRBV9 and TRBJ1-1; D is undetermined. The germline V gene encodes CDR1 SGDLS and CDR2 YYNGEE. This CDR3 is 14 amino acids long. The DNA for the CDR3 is TGTGCCAGCAGCCCAATAAAACCGAGCTCCTACAATGTCTTT. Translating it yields CASSPIKPSSYNVF. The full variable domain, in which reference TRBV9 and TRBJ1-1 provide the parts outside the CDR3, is DSGVTQTPKHLITATGQRVTLRCSPRSGDLSVYWYQQSLDQGLQFLIQYYNGEERAKGNILERFSAQQFPDLHSELNLSSLELGDSALYFCASSPIKPSSYNVFGQGTRLTVV.

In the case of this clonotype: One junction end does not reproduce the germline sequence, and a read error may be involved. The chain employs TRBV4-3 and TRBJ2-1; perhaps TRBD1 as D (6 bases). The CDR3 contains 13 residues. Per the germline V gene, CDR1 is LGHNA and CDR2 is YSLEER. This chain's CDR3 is CTSRTERNNEQFF. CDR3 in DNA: TGCACCAGCAGGACAGAGCGTAACAATGAGCAGTTCTTC.

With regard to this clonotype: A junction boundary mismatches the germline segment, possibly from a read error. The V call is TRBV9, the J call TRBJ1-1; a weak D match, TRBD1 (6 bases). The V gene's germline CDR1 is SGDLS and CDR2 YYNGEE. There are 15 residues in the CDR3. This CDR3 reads CASSAGTRGDETPFF. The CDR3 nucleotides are TGCGCCAGCAGCGCCGGGACAAGGGGGGACGAGACCCCTTTCTTT.

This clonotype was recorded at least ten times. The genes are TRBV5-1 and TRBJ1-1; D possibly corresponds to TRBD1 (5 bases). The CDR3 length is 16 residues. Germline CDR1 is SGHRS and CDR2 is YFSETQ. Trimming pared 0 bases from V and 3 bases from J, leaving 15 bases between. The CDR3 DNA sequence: TGCGCCAGCAGCTTGGAAGCAGGAAGGGGTTACACTGAAGCTTTCTTT. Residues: CASSLEAGRGYTEAFF.

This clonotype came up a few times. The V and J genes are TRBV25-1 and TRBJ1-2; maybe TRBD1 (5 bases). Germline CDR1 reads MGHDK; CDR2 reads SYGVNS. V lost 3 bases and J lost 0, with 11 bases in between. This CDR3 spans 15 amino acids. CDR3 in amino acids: CASSDRDPANYGYTF. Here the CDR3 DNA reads TGTGCCAGCAGTGACCGGGACCCAGCTAACTATGGCTACACCTTC.

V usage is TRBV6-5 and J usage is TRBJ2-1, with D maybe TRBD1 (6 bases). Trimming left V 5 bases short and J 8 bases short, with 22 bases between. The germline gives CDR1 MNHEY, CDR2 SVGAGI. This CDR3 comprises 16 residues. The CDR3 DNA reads TGTGCCAGCAGTGTACCCGGGAACAGGGCGGTCGATGAGCAGTTCTTC. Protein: CASSVPGNRAVDEQFF.

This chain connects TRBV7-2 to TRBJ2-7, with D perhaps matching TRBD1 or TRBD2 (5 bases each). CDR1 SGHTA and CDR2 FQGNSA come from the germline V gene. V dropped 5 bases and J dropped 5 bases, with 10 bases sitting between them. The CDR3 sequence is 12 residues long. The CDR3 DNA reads TGTGCCAGCAGCCCGGGACGGGACGAGCAGTACTTC. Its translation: CASSPGRDEQYF.

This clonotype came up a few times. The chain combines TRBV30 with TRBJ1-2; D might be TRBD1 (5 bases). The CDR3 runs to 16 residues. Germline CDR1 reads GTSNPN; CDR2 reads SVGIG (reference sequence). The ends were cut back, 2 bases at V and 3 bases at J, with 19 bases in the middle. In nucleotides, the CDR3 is TGTGCCTGGAGTTCCCCCTATGAAGGGGACTACTATGGCTACACCTTC. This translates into CAWSSPYEGDYYGYTF.

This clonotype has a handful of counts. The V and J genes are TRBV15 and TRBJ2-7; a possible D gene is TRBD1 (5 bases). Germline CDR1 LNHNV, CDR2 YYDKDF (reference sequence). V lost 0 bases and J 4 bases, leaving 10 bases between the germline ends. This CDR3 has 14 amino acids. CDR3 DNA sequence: TGTGCCACCAGCAGAGATCCGCAGGGTTACGAGCAGTACTTC. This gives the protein CATSRDPQGYEQYF.

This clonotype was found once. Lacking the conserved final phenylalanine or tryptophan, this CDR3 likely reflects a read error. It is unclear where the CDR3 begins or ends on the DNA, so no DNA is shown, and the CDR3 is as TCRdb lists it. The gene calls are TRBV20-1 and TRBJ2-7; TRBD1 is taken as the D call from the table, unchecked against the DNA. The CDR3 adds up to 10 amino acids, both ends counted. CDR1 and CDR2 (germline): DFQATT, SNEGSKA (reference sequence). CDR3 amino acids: CSARSPPVNI.

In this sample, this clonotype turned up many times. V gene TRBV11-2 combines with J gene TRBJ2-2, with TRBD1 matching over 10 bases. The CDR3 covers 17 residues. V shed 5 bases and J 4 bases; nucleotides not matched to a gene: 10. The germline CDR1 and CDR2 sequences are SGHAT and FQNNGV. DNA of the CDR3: TGTGCCAGCAGCAAGCCGGGACAGGGGATGGGCACCGGGGAGCTGTTTTTT. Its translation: CASSKPGQGMGTGELFF. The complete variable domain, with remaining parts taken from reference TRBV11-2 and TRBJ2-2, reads EAGVAQSPRYKIIEKRQSVAFWCNPISGHATLYWYQQILGQGPKLLIQFQNNGVVDDSQLPKDRFSAERLKGVDSTLKIQPAKLEDSAVYLCASSKPGQGMGTGELFFGEGSRLTVL.

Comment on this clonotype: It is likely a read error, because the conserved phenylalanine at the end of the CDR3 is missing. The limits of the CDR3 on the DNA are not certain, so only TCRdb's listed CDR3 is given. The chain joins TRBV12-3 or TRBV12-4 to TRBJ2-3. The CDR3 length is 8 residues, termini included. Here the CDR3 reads CASSSDIY.

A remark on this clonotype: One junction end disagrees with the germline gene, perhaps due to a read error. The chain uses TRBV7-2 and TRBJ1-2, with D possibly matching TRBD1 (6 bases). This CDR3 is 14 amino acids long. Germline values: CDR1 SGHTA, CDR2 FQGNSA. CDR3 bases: TGTGCCAGCAGCTTAGCAGCGGGGGGGCGAGATACGCACTTC. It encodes CASSLAAGGRDTHF.

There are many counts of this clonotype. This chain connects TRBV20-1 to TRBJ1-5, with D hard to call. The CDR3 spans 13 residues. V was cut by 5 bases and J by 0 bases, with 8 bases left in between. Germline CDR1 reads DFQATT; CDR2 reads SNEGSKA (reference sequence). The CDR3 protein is CSAYQSSNQPQHF. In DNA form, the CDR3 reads TGCAGTGCTTACCAGAGTAGCAATCAGCCCCAGCATTTT.

The chain's CDR3 is CASRTAGTSSYNSPLHF. The CDR3 bases are TGTGCCAGCAGGACCGCCGGGACCTCTTCTTATAATTCACCCCTCCACTTT. V gene TRBV12-3 or TRBV12-4 combines with J gene TRBJ1-6, with a possible D match to TRBD1 (5 bases). The CDR3 is 17 amino acids. The V end was cut by 6 bases, the J end by 4 bases, with 19 bases between.

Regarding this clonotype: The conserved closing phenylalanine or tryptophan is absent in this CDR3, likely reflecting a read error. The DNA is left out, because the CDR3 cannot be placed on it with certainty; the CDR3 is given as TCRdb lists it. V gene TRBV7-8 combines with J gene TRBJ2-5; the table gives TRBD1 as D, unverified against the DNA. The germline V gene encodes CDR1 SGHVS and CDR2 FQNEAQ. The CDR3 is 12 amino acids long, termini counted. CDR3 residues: CASSFFRAGDTH.

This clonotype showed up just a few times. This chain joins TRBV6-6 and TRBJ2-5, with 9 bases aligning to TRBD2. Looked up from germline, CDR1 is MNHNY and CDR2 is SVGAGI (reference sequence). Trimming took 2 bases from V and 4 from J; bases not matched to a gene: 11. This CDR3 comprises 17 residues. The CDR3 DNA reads TGTGCCAGCAGTTACCGCCATTCGGCGGGGGGGTTAGAGACCCAGTACTTC. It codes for CASSYRHSAGGLETQYF.

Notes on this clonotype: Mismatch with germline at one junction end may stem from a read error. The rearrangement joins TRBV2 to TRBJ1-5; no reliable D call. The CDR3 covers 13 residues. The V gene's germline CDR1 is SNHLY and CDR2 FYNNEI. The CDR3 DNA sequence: TGTGCCAGCAGCCGTCGAGGTGATCTGCCCCGGCAGTTT. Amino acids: CASSRRGDLPRQF.

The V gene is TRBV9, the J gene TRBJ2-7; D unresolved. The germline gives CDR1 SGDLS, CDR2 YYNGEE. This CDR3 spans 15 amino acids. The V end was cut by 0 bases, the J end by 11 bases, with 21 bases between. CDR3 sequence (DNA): TGTGCCAGCAGCGTAGCCGAGGACGAGCAGTACCTCGAGTACTTC. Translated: CASSVAEDEQYLEYF.

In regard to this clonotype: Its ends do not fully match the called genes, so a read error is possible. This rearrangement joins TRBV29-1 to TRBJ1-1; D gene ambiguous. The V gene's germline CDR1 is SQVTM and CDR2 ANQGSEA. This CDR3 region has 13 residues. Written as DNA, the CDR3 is TGCAGTCTTGCAAGGGAACTGAGCTCTGAAGCTCTCTTT. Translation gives CSLARELSSEALF.

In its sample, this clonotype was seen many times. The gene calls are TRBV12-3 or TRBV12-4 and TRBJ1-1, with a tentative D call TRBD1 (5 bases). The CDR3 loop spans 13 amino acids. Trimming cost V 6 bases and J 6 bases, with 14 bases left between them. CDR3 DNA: TGTGCCAGCAGCCTGGGGGGGAGTTCTGAAGCTTTCTTT. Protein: CASSLGGSSEAFF.

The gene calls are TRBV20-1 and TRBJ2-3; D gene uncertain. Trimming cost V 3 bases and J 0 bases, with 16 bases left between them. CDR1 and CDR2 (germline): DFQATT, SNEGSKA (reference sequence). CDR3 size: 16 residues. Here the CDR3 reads CSASAQADKSTDTQYF. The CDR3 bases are TGCAGTGCTAGTGCACAAGCCGACAAAAGCACAGATACGCAGTATTTT.

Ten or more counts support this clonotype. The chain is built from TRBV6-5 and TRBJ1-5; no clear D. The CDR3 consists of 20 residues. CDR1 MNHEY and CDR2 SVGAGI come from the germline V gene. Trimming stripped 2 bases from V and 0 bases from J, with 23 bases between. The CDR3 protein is CASSYNPWGGTSGSNQPQHF. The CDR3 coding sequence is TGTGCCAGCAGTTACAACCCTTGGGGTGGAACATCAGGTAGCAATCAGCCCCAGCATTTT.

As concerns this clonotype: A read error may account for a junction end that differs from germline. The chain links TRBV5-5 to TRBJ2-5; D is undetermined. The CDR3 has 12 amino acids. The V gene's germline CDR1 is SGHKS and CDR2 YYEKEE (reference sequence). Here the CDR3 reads CATSMVRETQYF. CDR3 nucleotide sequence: TGTGCCACCAGCATGGTGCGCGAGACCCAGTACTTC.

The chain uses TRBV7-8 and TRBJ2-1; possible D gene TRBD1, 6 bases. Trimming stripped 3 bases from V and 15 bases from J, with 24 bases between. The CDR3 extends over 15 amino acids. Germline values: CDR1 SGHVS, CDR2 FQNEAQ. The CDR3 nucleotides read TGTGCCAGCAGCTTTCGACAGGTGGAACAATTCGGTTCGTTCTTC. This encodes CASSFRQVEQFGSFF.

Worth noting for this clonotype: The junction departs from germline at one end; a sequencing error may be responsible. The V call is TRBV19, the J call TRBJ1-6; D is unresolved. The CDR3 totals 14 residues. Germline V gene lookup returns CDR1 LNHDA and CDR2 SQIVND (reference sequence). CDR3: CASSIDRFYGHPYF. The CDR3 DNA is TGTGCCAGTAGTATCGACCGGTTCTATGGCCACCCCTACTTT.

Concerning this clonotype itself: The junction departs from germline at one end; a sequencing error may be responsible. The DNA for the CDR3 is TGCGCCAGCAGCTTGTCAGGGGGCGCGTCGAGGCAGTACTTC. Its translation: CASSLSGGASRQYF. This chain links TRBV7-2 with TRBJ2-7; 8 positions agree with TRBD1. The CDR3 spans 14 residues. The germline CDR1 and CDR2 sequences are SGHTA and FQGNSA.

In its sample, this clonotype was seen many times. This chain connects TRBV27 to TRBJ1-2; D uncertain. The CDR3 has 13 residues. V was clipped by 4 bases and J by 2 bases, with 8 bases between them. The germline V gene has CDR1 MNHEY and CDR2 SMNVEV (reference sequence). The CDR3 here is CASSWSPNYGYTF. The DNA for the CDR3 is TGTGCCAGCAGTTGGAGCCCGAACTATGGCTACACCTTC.

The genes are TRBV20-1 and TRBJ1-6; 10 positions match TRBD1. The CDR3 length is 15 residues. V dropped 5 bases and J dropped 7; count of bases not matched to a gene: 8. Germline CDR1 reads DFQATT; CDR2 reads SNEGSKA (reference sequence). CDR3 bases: TGCAGTGCTCTACCGGACAGGGGGAGGAATTCACCCCTCCACTTT. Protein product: CSALPDRGRNSPLHF.

The CDR3 DNA follows: TGTGCCACTTCCCGGGACAGTTCCTACGAGCAGTACTTC. Its protein product is CATSRDSSYEQYF. J is TRBJ2-7 and V is TRBV7-3; TRBD1 agrees at 7 bases. CDR1 is SGHTA and CDR2 is FQGTGA in the germline V gene. V gave up 10 bases and J gave up 1 base; unmatched junction bases: 7. The CDR3 runs to 13 residues.

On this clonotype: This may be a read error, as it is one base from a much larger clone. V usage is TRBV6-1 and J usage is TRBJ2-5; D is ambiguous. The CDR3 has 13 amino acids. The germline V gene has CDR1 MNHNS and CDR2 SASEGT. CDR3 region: CASRVGGQGTQYF. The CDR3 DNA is TGTGCCAGCCGGGTGGGTGGCCAAGGGACCCAGTACTTC.

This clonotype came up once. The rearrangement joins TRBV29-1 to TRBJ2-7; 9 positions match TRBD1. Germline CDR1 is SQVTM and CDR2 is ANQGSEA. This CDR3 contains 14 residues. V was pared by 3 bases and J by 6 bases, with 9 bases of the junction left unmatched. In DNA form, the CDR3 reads TGCAGCGTTGATAGGGGGGGACAGGGCCTCGAGCAGTACTTC. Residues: CSVDRGGQGLEQYF.